This T cell receptor (beta chain) was recovered during a study of cytomegalovirus exposure and HLA in healthy donors. With regard to this clone: Its antigen is unidentified.

PCR primers comprised 60 Vbeta and 13 Jbeta primers. Measured with immunoSEQ multiplex PCR; TCRdb has only the in-frame clones, and not every one. Of 150,000 to 200,000 clones in the sample, 60% to 80% were seen once. Unmatched junction bases numbered 6, after V lost 6 bases and J lost 1 base. The CDR3 sequence is 15 residues long. The germline CDR1 and CDR2 sequences are MNHEY and SVGAGI. Findings of the study overall: Reported findings show TCR beta sequences accurately forecast HLA-A and HLA-B alleles in most subjects.

The sample comprised PBMCs. The chain couples TRBV6-5 to TRBJ1-1, with TRBD1 identical over 9 bases. The clonotype originates from a woman under 40 in good health and CMV-seronegative. CDR3 protein: CASSPGQGSNTEAFF. The CDR3, as DNA: TGTGCCAGCAGCCCGGGACAGGGATCGAACACTGAAGCTTTCTTT.